Below, one T cell receptor (beta chain) is given with its context. The antigen remains undetermined. The sample belongs to a study of T cell responses to AZD1222 COVID-19 vaccine. The study, taken as a whole, reports: An increase in Spike-specific TCR breadth and depth was observed after two AZD1222 doses.

Losses at the gene ends were 7 bases for V and 2 bases for J; bases not matched to a gene: 8. The germline V gene encodes CDR1 MDHEN and CDR2 SYDVKM. The CDR3 sequence is 15 residues long. TCRdb keeps only in-frame clones here, not all; method: immunoSEQ multiplex PCR. Seen here are about 150,000 clones, over 75% observed once, and the top ten hold about 1.7%. The chain links TRBV28 to TRBJ2-7; 10 positions match TRBD1. The starting material was peripheral blood, obtained on day 0 of AZD1222 vaccination. This clonotype was sampled from an adult in good health. The CDR3 DNA follows: TGTGCCAGCACCCGAACGACAGGGGGCCCCTACGAGCAGTACTTC. Residues: CASTRTTGGPYEQYF. The full variable domain, in which reference TRBV28 and TRBJ2-7 provide the parts outside the CDR3, is DVKVTQSSRYLVKRTGEKVFLECVQDMDHENMFWYRQDPGLGLRLIYFSYDVKMKEKGDIPEGYSVSREKKERFSLILESASTNQTSMYLCASTRTTGGPYEQYFGPGTRLTVT.